A single sample is the source of the 5 T cell receptor beta chains below, sequenced in a study of response to subunit inactivated influenza vaccine. A single record per CDR3 protein comes from TCRdb applying MiXCR to the RT-PCR reads. The sample carries roughly 710,000 distinct CDR3 sequences, about 14% recorded once. Material: PBMCs from blood, obtained roughly 2 weeks before vaccination. The receptors were sampled from a man over 45 who received an inactivated influenza vaccine.

Worth noting for this clonotype: Given the absence of the conserved phenylalanine or tryptophan at the CDR3 end, a read error is likely. The chain is built from TRBV20-1 and TRBJ2-1; a weak D match, TRBD2 (5 bases). CDR3 length equals 12 residues. Germline V CDR1 and CDR2: DFQATT, SNEGSKA (reference sequence). Trimming cost V 0 bases and J 9 bases, with 9 bases left between them. The DNA for the CDR3 is TGCAGTGCTAGAGACGGACTTAGTGAGCAGTTCTCC. Translating gives CSARDGLSEQFS.

This clonotype has a handful of counts. The genes are TRBV12-3 or TRBV12-4 and TRBJ1-4, with TRBD1 matching 7 bases. The ends lost 5 bases at V and 7 bases at J; junction bases unmatched: 10. The length of the CDR3 is 15 residues. CDR3 residues: CASSLDGQASEKLFF. CDR3 bases: TGTGCCAGCAGTCTCGACGGACAGGCTAGTGAAAAACTGTTTTTT.

The chain employs TRBV27 and TRBJ1-5; D is possibly TRBD1 (5 bases). The CDR3 has 15 residues. Trimming left V 5 bases short and J 5 bases short, with 16 bases between. The germline V gene encodes CDR1 MNHEY and CDR2 SMNVEV (reference sequence). As DNA, the CDR3 is TGTGCCAGCAGTCCAACAAATGAGGGGTATCAGCCCCAGCATTTT. Translated: CASSPTNEGYQPQHF.

The chain employs TRBV29-1 and TRBJ2-1; TRBD2 matches 7 bases. CDR1 and CDR2 (germline): SQVTM, ANQGSEA. The length of the CDR3 is 12 residues. The trim removed 4 bases at V and 9 bases at J, leaving 6 bases unmatched. As DNA, the CDR3 is TGCAGCGTTGGCCGGGGGGAAATTGAGCAGTTCTTC. It is translated as CSVGRGEIEQFF.

This clonotype was counted a few times. The chain recombines TRBV20-1 with TRBJ2-7; unclear D gene. This CDR3 has 15 amino acids. Germline assignment: CDR1 DFQATT and CDR2 SNEGSKA (reference sequence). V lost 0 bases to trimming and J lost 2 bases, with 14 bases between them. In nucleotides, the CDR3 is TGCAGTGCTAGAGATATGAGCGACGGGCCCTACGAGCAGTACTTC. Its protein product is CSARDMSDGPYEQYF.